This T cell receptor beta chain was retrieved from a study of blood T cell repertoires in COVID-19. Clones were sequenced by immunoSEQ multiplex PCR, and TCRdb holds only the in-frame ones, with some missing. Of 50,000 to 60,000 clones listed, 83% were seen once; the top ten hold approximately 15%. Germline values: CDR1 SGHDN, CDR2 FVKESK. V shed 2 bases and J shed 4 bases, with 5 bases lying between them. This CDR3 has 12 residues. The rearrangement links TRBV14 to TRBJ1-2, with D unresolved. The specimen sequenced was peripheral blood. This sequence was found in a man aged 40-49 years with acute or convalescent COVID-19. Written as DNA, the CDR3 is TGTGCCAGCAGCCAAAGTAGCTATGGCTACACCTTC. Encoded protein: CASSQSSYGYTF.